This T cell receptor beta chain originates from a study of T cell repertoires in cytomegalovirus infection. Study information: An indication of both CMV infection and matching HLA type came from public TCR beta signatures.

Points from the study as a whole: Carriage of CMV together with the relevant HLA was identifiable through cumulative public TCR beta family frequency. HLA-C-restricted CMV clonotypes gave the most frequent clonotype in two of eight donors.

TCRdb re-analysed the reads in MiXCR, keeping a single row per CDR3 protein. The sample consists of 500,000 to 600,000 distinct CDR3 sequences, 16% of them appearing once. This CDR3 region has 12 residues. The germline V gene encodes CDR1 SGDLS and CDR2 YYNGEE. The germline V and J ends were trimmed by 4 bases and 11 bases, with 12 bases remaining between them. Worth noting for this clonotype: Its antigen is undetermined.

Material: CD8+ T cells from PBMCs. This TCR was recovered from a human donor in good health (CMV status not recorded). Some clones in this sample may be carry-over from other donors' samples. The chain joins TRBV9 to TRBJ1-4; a weak D match, TRBD1 (6 bases). The CDR3 DNA follows: TGTGCCAGCAGCCCAGAACAGGGTAAACTGTTTTTT. It specifies CASSPEQGKLFF.